These 19 T cell receptor beta chains originate from one sample sequenced in a study of T cells in Graves' hyperthyroidism and ophthalmopathy (dated 2019 in TCRdb). Library prep was done by multiplex PCR. Sequencing was performed on an Illumina HiSeq 2000. The TCR beta CDR3 regions were amplified from the RNA transcripts. The TCR CDR3 was subjected to a first round of RT-PCR using the HTBI primer set and the Qiagen OneStep RT-PCR kit. The public reads were run again by TCRdb, first through fastp at Q25 and then through MiXCR, and only productive beta chains were kept. Each CDR3 protein appears once, grouped with its most common genes and DNA. The sample table holds about 300,000 distinct CDR3 sequences, of which roughly 15% were seen once. The ten most abundant clones make up 33% of the sample. The sequenced material came from blood. Receptor source: a young man with Graves' hyperthyroidism.

This chain uses TRBV19 with TRBJ2-3; D is uncertain. Trimming cost V 2 bases and J 2 bases, with 14 bases left between them. The CDR3 consists of 16 residues. Germline V gene lookup returns CDR1 LNHDA and CDR2 SQIVND (reference sequence). CDR3 residues: CASSISPSPNTDTQYF. Here the CDR3 DNA reads TGTGCCAGTAGTATAAGTCCCAGTCCAAACACAGATACGCAGTATTTT.

Many counts were recorded for this clonotype. The V and J genes are TRBV12-3 or TRBV12-4 and TRBJ1-5, with 10 bases that match TRBD1. With 4 bases clipped from V and 7 bases from J, the junction kept 4 bases outside the gene matches. The CDR3 extends over 14 amino acids. CDR3: CASSSGQGGQPQHF. The CDR3 DNA is TGTGCCAGCAGTTCCGGACAGGGGGGGCAGCCCCAGCATTTT.

In its sample, this clonotype was seen a few times. The chain recombines TRBV7-8 with TRBJ1-4; perhaps TRBD1 as D (6 bases). The CDR3 is 19 residues long. Germline V CDR1 and CDR2: SGHVS, FQNEAQ. Trimming left V 5 bases short and J 1 base short, with 23 bases between. For the CDR3, the DNA is TGTGCCAGCAGCGGTCGAAGCGGCGTCCCGGGACAAACTAATGAAAAACTGTTTTTT. This codes for CASSGRSGVPGQTNEKLFF.

The chain couples TRBV6-1 to TRBJ2-7; TRBD2 aligns across 12 bases. V dropped 6 bases and J dropped 5; count of bases not matched to a gene: 8. CDR1 is MNHNS and CDR2 is SASEGT in the germline V gene. The CDR3 is 15 amino acids. CDR3 DNA sequence: TGTGCCAGCAGATCACTAGCGGGAGGCATCCACGAGCAGTACTTC. Its translation is CASRSLAGGIHEQYF.

This clonotype occurred many times. This rearrangement joins TRBV6-1 to TRBJ1-1; a weak D match, TRBD1 (6 bases). Germline V CDR1 and CDR2: MNHNS, SASEGT. V lost 8 bases and J lost 3, with 16 bases in between. The CDR3 sequence is 14 residues long. The CDR3 is CASDPGGGHTEAFF. For the CDR3, the DNA is TGTGCCAGCGACCCCGGGGGGGGGCACACTGAAGCTTTCTTT.

This clonotype has ten or more counts. This sequence joins TRBV27 and TRBJ2-3; the D is unclear. Per germline, CDR1 MNHEY and CDR2 SMNVEV (reference sequence). This CDR3 region has 13 residues. Deletions cut 6 bases from V and 0 bases from J, with 7 bases between. The CDR3: CASRRSSTDTQYF. CDR3 nucleotides: TGTGCCAGCAGGAGATCTAGCACAGATACGCAGTATTTT.

This clonotype was counted many times. In nucleotides, the CDR3 is TGTGCCAGCAGCTCTACAAATGAGGCAGAAGCTTTCTTT. The encoded protein is CASSSTNEAEAFF. The chain joins TRBV11-2 to TRBJ1-1, with D unclear. The ends were cut back, 4 bases at V and 8 bases at J, with 14 bases in the middle. CDR1 and CDR2 (germline): SGHAT, FQNNGV. The CDR3 spans 13 residues.

Ten or more counts support this clonotype. The chain uses TRBV28 and TRBJ2-1; maybe TRBD2 (5 bases). The length of the CDR3 is 18 residues. The ends were cut back, 4 bases at V and 3 bases at J, with 22 bases in the middle. The germline gives CDR1 MDHEN, CDR2 SYDVKM. The CDR3 nucleotides are TGTGCCAGCAGTTCTCTATTCGTTGGCGGGCCATACTACAATGAGCAGTTCTTC. Translation gives CASSSLFVGGPYYNEQFF.

This chain connects TRBV5-6 to TRBJ2-7, with D uncertain. The CDR3 runs 13 residues. V shed 0 bases and J shed 6 bases, with 10 bases lying between them. The V gene's germline CDR1 is SGHDT and CDR2 YYEEEE. In nucleotides, the CDR3 is TGTGCCAGCAGCTTGGGGACCTGGACCGAGCAGTACTTC. Its protein is CASSLGTWTEQYF.

This clonotype was detected ten times or more. The chain employs TRBV30 and TRBJ2-1, with TRBD2 identical over 9 bases. The CDR3 consists of 14 residues. The trim removed 2 bases at V and 6 bases at J, leaving 5 bases unmatched. The germline CDR1 and CDR2 sequences are GTSNPN and SVGIG (reference sequence). CDR3 sequence reads: CAWSPGTSINEQFF. Written as DNA, the CDR3 is TGTGCCTGGAGTCCCGGGACTAGCATCAATGAGCAGTTCTTC.

This clonotype was found once. The rearrangement uses TRBV4-1 and TRBJ1-5, with D unclear. Trimming removed 1 base at V and 3 bases at J, with 7 bases between. CDR1 is MGHRA and CDR2 is YSYEKL in the germline V gene. CDR3 length: 14 residues. The CDR3 protein is CASSQGIINQPQHF. As DNA, the CDR3 is TGCGCCAGCAGCCAAGGGATTATCAATCAGCCCCAGCATTTT.

This chain connects TRBV6-1 to TRBJ2-3, with D unresolved. The ends were cut back, 1 base at V and 4 bases at J, with 9 bases in the middle. The CDR3 covers 14 residues. Per germline, CDR1 MNHNS and CDR2 SASEGT. Written as DNA, the CDR3 is TGTGCCAGCAGTGAAGTTAGTTTAGCAGATACGCAGTATTTT. Its protein product is CASSEVSLADTQYF.

The gene calls are TRBV6-1 and TRBJ1-2; D remains unclear. The CDR3 consists of 13 residues. Trimming took 8 bases from V and 0 from J, leaving 10 bases between them. Germline CDR1 is MNHNS and CDR2 is SASEGT. CDR3 amino acids: CASFTPSNYGYTF. CDR3 DNA: TGTGCCAGCTTCACTCCTTCTAACTATGGCTACACCTTC.

This clonotype was seen ten or more times. This chain links TRBV30 with TRBJ1-3; 9 bases are shared with TRBD1. Germline V lookup: CDR1 GTSNPN, CDR2 SVGIG (reference sequence). The CDR3 runs 14 residues. After removal of 4 bases from V and 12 bases from J, the junction contained 13 bases not matched to a gene. The CDR3 loop reads CAWTLAMGQGDIYF. In nucleotides, the CDR3 is TGTGCCTGGACCCTCGCGATGGGACAGGGCGACATATATTTT.

This clonotype was seen many times. This rearrangement joins TRBV5-1 to TRBJ2-5; 10 nucleotides agree with TRBD2. The J segment lost 5 bases and the V segment lost 4 bases, leaving 2 bases of the junction unmatched. The CDR3 contains 13 residues. The germline V gene encodes CDR1 SGHRS and CDR2 YFSETQ. The CDR3 reads CASSTGLAETQYF. In DNA form, the CDR3 reads TGCGCCAGCAGCACGGGACTAGCGGAGACCCAGTACTTC.

Many counts were recorded for this clonotype. J is TRBJ2-7 and V is TRBV11-2; 7 bases map to TRBD1. Trimming at V came to 6 bases and at J to 0 bases, leaving 2 bases not matched to a gene. This CDR3 has 13 residues. The germline V gene encodes CDR1 SGHAT and CDR2 FQNNGV. The chain's CDR3 is CASSRQGSYEQYF. CDR3 in DNA: TGTGCCAGCAGTCGACAGGGCTCCTACGAGCAGTACTTC.

In the case of this clonotype: The DNA is omitted, as the CDR3 cannot be located on it reliably, and the CDR3 follows TCRdb's listing. V gene TRBV5-6 combines with J gene TRBJ2-3; TRBD1, the D gene given by the table, was not confirmed from the DNA. Germline CDR1 is SGHDT and CDR2 is YYEEEE. The CDR3 is 15 residues long, ends included. The CDR3 spells CASSSWGRGADTQYF.

This sequence joins TRBV5-5 and TRBJ2-3; D remains ambiguous. Germline V gene sequence: CDR1 SGHKS, CDR2 YYEKEE (reference sequence). The V end lost 5 bases, the J end lost 4 bases, and 11 bases lay between the germline ends. The length of the CDR3 is 13 residues. As DNA, the CDR3 is TGTGCCAGCAGTCCCCAACTGGCAGATACGCAGTATTTT. Its protein product is CASSPQLADTQYF. The full variable domain, its missing parts supplied by reference TRBV5-5 and TRBJ2-3, is DAGVTQSPTHLIKTRGQQVTLRCSPISGHKSVSWYQQVLGQGPQFIFQYYEKEERGRGNFPDRFSARQFPNYSSELNVNALLLGDSALYLCASSPQLADTQYFGPGTRLTVL.

This chain uses TRBV6-1 with TRBJ2-7; the D is unclear. V lost 4 bases to trimming and J lost 3 bases, with 4 bases between them. The CDR3 covers 11 residues. Germline V gene lookup returns CDR1 MNHNS and CDR2 SASEGT. CDR3 amino acids: CASSAHYEQYF. CDR3 coding DNA: TGTGCCAGCAGTGCGCACTACGAGCAGTACTTC.